These 14 T cell receptor beta chains were all obtained from the same sample, sequenced in a study of CD8+CD57+ T cells in acquired aplastic anemia (dated by TCRdb to 2017 to 2018). The sample was run on an Illumina HiSeq 2000. Genomic DNA was used as template for profiling of TCR beta VDJ combinations and CDR3 sequences. TCRdb trimmed public reads at Q25 via fastp, called clones via MiXCR and kept in-frame beta chains. Every CDR3 protein is listed once, alongside the most common genes and DNA of its rows. The sample data list around 200,000 distinct CDR3 sequences, and around 50% of these were observed just once. The top ten clonotypes cover 13% of the sample. Patients chosen for sequencing had shown expansion of CD8+CD57+ cells by flow cytometry. The sample taken for sequencing was sorted CD4+, CD8+, or CD8+CD57+ T cells (not recorded which) from PBMCs. The receptors come from a human donor with aplastic anemia.

The J gene is TRBJ1-1, the V gene TRBV20-1; D unclear. Germline CDR1 DFQATT, CDR2 SNEGSKA (reference sequence). The CDR3 is made up of 12 amino acids. V lost 0 bases and J 3 bases, leaving 5 bases between the germline ends. The CDR3 DNA reads as TGCAGTGCTAGAGAAAGGGACACTGAAGCTTTCTTT. Amino acids: CSARERDTEAFF.

Turning to this clonotype: Possible read error: a much larger clone is one base away. The chain is built from TRBV6-1 and TRBJ1-1; D is uncertain. In germline, CDR1 is MNHNS, CDR2 SASEGT. The CDR3 runs 10 residues. DNA for the CDR3: TGTGCCAGCAGTGAAGAGGAAGCTCTCTTT. It is translated as CASSEEEALF.

V usage is TRBV29-1 and J usage is TRBJ2-1; D is ambiguous. The CDR3 runs 13 residues. Germline assignment: CDR1 SQVTM and CDR2 ANQGSEA. Trimming took off 3 bases at V and 6 bases at J, with 12 bases between the two ends. In nucleotides, the CDR3 is TGCAGCGTTGAGTCTCGAGGTTCCAATGAGCAGTTCTTC. It encodes CSVESRGSNEQFF.

This clonotype has at least ten counts. The gene calls are TRBV4-2 and TRBJ2-1; perhaps TRBD2 as D (6 bases). The germline V and J ends were trimmed by 0 bases and 8 bases, with 8 bases remaining between them. The CDR3 length is 13 residues. The germline CDR1 and CDR2 sequences are LGHNA and YNFKEQ. The DNA for the CDR3 is TGTGCCAGCAGCCAAGAGAGGAGGGATGAGCAGTTCTTC. It specifies CASSQERRDEQFF.

With respect to this clonotype: A junction end diverges from the germline sequence, so it may reflect a read error. The CDR3 spells CASSLLNLAGSEQIF. CDR3 coding DNA: TGTGCCAGCAGCTTATTGAACCTAGCGGGCAGTGAGCAGATCTTC. The chain combines TRBV11-1 with TRBJ2-1, with 8 bases that match TRBD2. The germline V gene has CDR1 SGHAT and CDR2 FQDESV (reference sequence). The length of the CDR3 is 15 residues.

There are many counts of this clonotype. V gene TRBV19 combines with J gene TRBJ1-2; perhaps TRBD1 as D (6 bases). Germline V gives CDR1 LNHDA, CDR2 SQIVND (reference sequence). This CDR3 is built from 15 residues. V gave up 11 bases and J gave up 2 bases, with 21 bases separating them. The CDR3, as DNA: TGTGCCTCTAGTAGGCCAACGGGACAAAACTATGGCTACACCTTC. Protein: CASSRPTGQNYGYTF.

This chain links TRBV7-9 with TRBJ1-1; 8 nucleotides match TRBD1. CDR1 SEHNR and CDR2 FQNEAQ come from the germline V gene (reference sequence). Trimming cost V 6 bases and J 4 bases; bases outside gene matches: 4. The CDR3 length is 13 residues. The chain's CDR3 is CASRTGDRTEAFF. The CDR3 coding sequence is TGTGCCAGCAGGACAGGGGATCGCACTGAAGCTTTCTTT.

The chain is built from TRBV6-2 or TRBV6-3 and TRBJ1-2, with TRBD1 identical over 7 bases. With V trimmed by 6 bases and J by 4 bases, 8 bases remained unmatched. Germline loops: CDR1 MNHEY, CDR2 SVGEGT. This CDR3 has 14 residues. The CDR3 protein is CASSVGDSVYGYTF. The CDR3 nucleotides are TGTGCCAGCAGCGTAGGGGACAGCGTCTATGGCTACACCTTC.

The gene calls are TRBV7-2 and TRBJ1-1; D is possibly TRBD1 (5 bases). The V end lost 3 bases, the J end lost 5 bases, and 10 bases lay between the germline ends. The CDR3 has 13 residues. Germline loops: CDR1 SGHTA, CDR2 FQGNSA. CDR3 DNA sequence: TGTGCCAGCAGCTTTGGAGGGGAGACTGAAGCTTTCTTT. Its protein product is CASSFGGETEAFF. Variable domain in full (rest from reference TRBV7-2 and TRBJ1-1): GAGVSQSPSNKVTEKGKDVELRCDPISGHTALYWYRQSLGQGLEFLIYFQGNSAPDKSGLPSDRFSAERTGGSVSTLTIQRTQQEDSAVYLCASSFGGETEAFFGQGTRLTVV.

Only one count was recorded for this clonotype. This may be a read error: a much more frequent sequence differs by one nucleotide. The V gene is TRBV4-1, the J gene TRBJ2-1, with TRBD1 matching 10 bases. This CDR3 has 16 residues. CDR1 MGHRA and CDR2 YSYEKL come from the germline V gene. For the CDR3, the DNA is TGCGCCAGCAGCCAAACGGGACAGGGGTCATACAATGAGCGGTTCTTC. This codes for CASSQTGQGSYNERFF.

The chain is built from TRBV20-1 and TRBJ2-3, with D tentatively TRBD2 (6 bases). The CDR3 sequence is 13 residues long. Per germline, CDR1 DFQATT and CDR2 SNEGSKA (reference sequence). The chain's CDR3 is CSSTGERTDTQYF. DNA for the CDR3: TGCAGCAGTACGGGGGAACGGACAGATACGCAGTATTTT.

A word on this clonotype: A much larger clone differs from this one at a single base, so this may be a read error. The CDR3 DNA follows: TGTGCCAGCAGCCCCGACCCGACAAGGGGCTACACCTTC. Translated: CASSPDPTRGYTF. The rearrangement joins TRBV14 to TRBJ1-2; D unclear. Germline V gene data show CDR1 as SGHDN and CDR2 as FVKESK. CDR3 size: 13 residues. The ends were cut back, 4 bases at V and 8 bases at J, with 14 bases in the middle.

The J gene is TRBJ2-3, the V gene TRBV9; tentative D call: TRBD2 (7 bases). V shed 0 bases and J shed 2 bases, with 13 bases lying between them. The CDR3 spans 16 residues. Germline lookup yields CDR1 SGDLS and CDR2 YYNGEE. Here the CDR3 reads CASSVEAGANTDTQYF. DNA of the CDR3: TGTGCCAGCAGCGTAGAGGCGGGGGCGAACACAGATACGCAGTATTTT.

The chain couples TRBV6-1 to TRBJ2-7, with 11 bases lining up with TRBD1. Germline trimming cut 5 bases from V and 2 bases from J; bases unmatched to any gene: 14. Germline V gives CDR1 MNHNS, CDR2 SASEGT. The CDR3 totals 18 residues. CDR3 sequence (DNA): TGTGCCAGCAGTACCCCGGGACAGGGGGTTGCTTCGCCCTACGAGCAGTACTTC. Its translation: CASSTPGQGVASPYEQYF.